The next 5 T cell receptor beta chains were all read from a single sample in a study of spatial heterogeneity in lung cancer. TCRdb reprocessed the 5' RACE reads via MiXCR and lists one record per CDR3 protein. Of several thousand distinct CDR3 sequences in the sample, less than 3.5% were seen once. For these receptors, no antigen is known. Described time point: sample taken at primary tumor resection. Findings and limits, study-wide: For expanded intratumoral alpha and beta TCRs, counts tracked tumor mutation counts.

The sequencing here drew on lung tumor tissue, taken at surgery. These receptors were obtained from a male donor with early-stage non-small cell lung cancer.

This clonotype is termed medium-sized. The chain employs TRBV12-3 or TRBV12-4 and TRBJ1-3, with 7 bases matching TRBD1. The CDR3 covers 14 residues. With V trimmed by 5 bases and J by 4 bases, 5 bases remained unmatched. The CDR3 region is CASSPTGSGNTIYF. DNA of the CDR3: TGTGCCAGCAGTCCGACAGGGTCCGGAAACACCATATATTTT.

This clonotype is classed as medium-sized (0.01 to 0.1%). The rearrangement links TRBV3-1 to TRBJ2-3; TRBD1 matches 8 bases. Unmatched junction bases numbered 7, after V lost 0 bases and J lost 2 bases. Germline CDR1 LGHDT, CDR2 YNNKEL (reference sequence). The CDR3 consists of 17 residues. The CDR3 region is CASSQDLGQVFTDTQYF. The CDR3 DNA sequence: TGTGCCAGCAGCCAAGATCTGGGACAGGTCTTCACAGATACGCAGTATTTT.

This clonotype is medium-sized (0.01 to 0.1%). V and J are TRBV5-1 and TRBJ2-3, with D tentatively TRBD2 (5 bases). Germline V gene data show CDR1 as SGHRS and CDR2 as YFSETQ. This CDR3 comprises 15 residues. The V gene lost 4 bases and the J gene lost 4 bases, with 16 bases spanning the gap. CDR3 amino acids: CASSPGSLTPDTQYF. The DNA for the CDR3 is TGCGCCAGCAGCCCGGGATCTTTAACCCCAGATACGCAGTATTTT. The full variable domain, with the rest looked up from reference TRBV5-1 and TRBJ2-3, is KAGVTQTPRYLIKTRGQQVTLSCSPISGHRSVSWYQQTPGQGLQFLFEYFSETQRNKGNFPGRFSGRQFSNSRSEMNVSTLELGDSALYLCASSPGSLTPDTQYFGPGTRLTVL.

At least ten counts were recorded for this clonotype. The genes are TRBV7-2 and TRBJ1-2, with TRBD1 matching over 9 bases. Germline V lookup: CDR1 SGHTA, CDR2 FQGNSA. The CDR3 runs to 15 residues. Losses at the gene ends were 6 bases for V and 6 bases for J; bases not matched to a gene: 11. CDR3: CASSYRTGDKNGYTF. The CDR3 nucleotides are TGTGCCAGCAGTTACCGGACAGGGGATAAGAATGGCTACACCTTC.

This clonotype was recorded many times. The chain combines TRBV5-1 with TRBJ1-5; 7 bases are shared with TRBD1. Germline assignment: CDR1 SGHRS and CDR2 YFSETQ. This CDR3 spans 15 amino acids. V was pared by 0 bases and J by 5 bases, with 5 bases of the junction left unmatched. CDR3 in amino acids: CASSLEGAAYQPQHF. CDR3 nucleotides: TGCGCCAGCAGCTTGGAGGGGGCGGCCTATCAGCCCCAGCATTTT.